This T cell receptor (beta chain) comes out of a study of shared T cell receptors in the human thymus. After removal of 5 bases from V and 4 bases from J, the junction contained 4 bases not matched to a gene. CDR3 length equals 14 residues. Germline values: CDR1 SNHLY, CDR2 FYNNEI. The repertoire was sequenced with immunoSEQ multiplex PCR; TCRdb's copy has only in-frame clones and lacks some. Here the sample spans 500,000 to 550,000 clones, 75% to 85% being singletons. These data also featured in a second study, about human thymus T cells.

The rearrangement joins TRBV2 to TRBJ2-7; the match to TRBD2 covers 11 bases. The sample comprised thymocytes. The TCR originated in a boy less than two years old with a congenital heart defect. CDR3 amino acids: CASSYPSGRYEQYF. The CDR3 nucleotides are TGTGCCAGCAGTTATCCTAGCGGGAGGTACGAGCAGTACTTC. The full variable domain, its missing parts supplied by reference TRBV2 and TRBJ2-7, is EPEVTQTPSHQVTQMGQEVILRCVPISNHLYFYWYRQILGQKVEFLVSFYNNEISEKSEIFDDQFSVERPDGSNFTLKIRSTKLEDSAMYFCASSYPSGRYEQYFGPGTRLTVT.